Below, 27 T cell receptor beta chains from the same sample are listed, as sequenced in a study of T cell changes during pregnancy in multiple sclerosis. Here immunoSEQ multiplex PCR was the method, and the copy in TCRdb shows in-frame clones only, minus some. The sample holds approximately 59,000 clones, approximately 92% seen once. The source was CD4+ T cells from peripheral blood mononuclear cells, collected before pregnancy. These receptors were taken from a female donor with multiple sclerosis, enrolled in a pregnancy study.

This sequence joins TRBV28 and TRBJ1-2; D is ambiguous. Trimming removed 5 bases from V and 6 bases from J, with 16 bases in between. There are 14 residues in the CDR3. The V gene's germline CDR1 is MDHEN and CDR2 SYDVKM. The DNA of the CDR3 is TGTGCCAGCAGTCCCTCGGTGGAGGTGGATGGCTACACCTTC. Its protein is CASSPSVEVDGYTF.

The chain employs TRBV23-1 and TRBJ2-7, with 8 nucleotides matching TRBD1. TRBV23-1 is filed as an ORF, its function uncertain. The CDR3 consists of 14 residues. Trimming took 7 bases from V and 5 from J; bases not matched to a gene: 10. The CDR3 sequence: CASTGPTGGHEQYF. The CDR3 coding sequence is TGCGCCAGCACCGGTCCCACAGGGGGGCACGAGCAGTACTTC.

The chain uses TRBV5-1 and TRBJ2-6; D gene unclear. The CDR3 loop spans 17 amino acids. Per germline, CDR1 SGHRS and CDR2 YFSETQ. With 1 base removed from V and 0 bases from J, the gap between germline ends came to 11 bases. The CDR3, as DNA: TGCGCCAGCAGCTTGATGAGTAGACTCTCTGGGGCCAACGTCCTGACTTTC. It translates to CASSLMSRLSGANVLTF.

This chain uses TRBV6-4 with TRBJ2-1, with 10 positions matching TRBD2. This CDR3 has 16 residues. CDR1 and CDR2 (germline): MRHNA, SNTAGT. Germline trimming cut 4 bases from V and 6 bases from J; bases unmatched to any gene: 9. The CDR3 here is CASSVLAGAAGNEQFF. For the CDR3, the DNA is TGTGCCAGCAGTGTTCTAGCGGGAGCAGCCGGCAATGAGCAGTTCTTC.

This clone was picked up a small number of times. V usage is TRBV28 and J usage is TRBJ1-3, with D unclear. Germline V gene lookup returns CDR1 MDHEN and CDR2 SYDVKM. V lost 3 bases and J 0 bases, leaving 9 bases between the germline ends. The CDR3 spans 15 residues. The CDR3 DNA is TGTGCCAGCAGTTTGGGAGGGAGCTCTGGAAACACCATATATTTT. This translates into CASSLGGSSGNTIYF.

CDR3 bases: TGTGCCAGCAGTCCCCGGACTAGCGGGGATACGCAGTATTTT. Its translation: CASSPRTSGDTQYF. The gene calls are TRBV6-6 and TRBJ2-3, with 11 nucleotides matching TRBD2. The CDR3 extends over 14 amino acids. CDR1 and CDR2 (germline): MNHNY, SVGAGI (reference sequence). The ends lost 5 bases at V and 6 bases at J; junction bases unmatched: 4.

The chain carries TRBV2 and TRBJ2-5; D is possibly TRBD2 (7 bases). Germline V CDR1 and CDR2: SNHLY, FYNNEI. CDR3 size: 15 residues. V lost 9 bases and J 5 bases, leaving 22 bases between the germline ends. For the CDR3, the DNA is TGTGCCAGTCCCAACACTCGGGGGGCGCGGGAGACCCAGTACTTC. Protein: CASPNTRGARETQYF. Full variable domain (outside the CDR3, taken from reference TRBV2 and TRBJ2-5): EPEVTQTPSHQVTQMGQEVILRCVPISNHLYFYWYRQILGQKVEFLVSFYNNEISEKSEIFDDQFSVERPDGSNFTLKIRSTKLEDSAMYFCASPNTRGARETQYFGPGTRLLVL.

This chain uses TRBV7-9 with TRBJ1-1; 10 bases map to TRBD1. Trimming at V came to 1 base and at J to 6 bases, leaving 5 bases not matched to a gene. CDR3 size: 15 residues. CDR1 is SEHNR and CDR2 is FQNEAQ in the germline V gene (reference sequence). Written as DNA, the CDR3 is TGTGCCAGCAGCTTAGTGGGACAGGGGTCGCCTGAAGCTTTCTTT. Encoded protein: CASSLVGQGSPEAFF.

V usage is TRBV19 and J usage is TRBJ2-2; no firm D call. V dropped 0 bases and J dropped 7 bases, with 12 bases sitting between them. From germline, CDR1 is LNHDA and CDR2 SQIVND (reference sequence). The CDR3 spans 15 residues. The CDR3 coding sequence is TGTGCCAGTAGTATAGATATCGATACGGGCGGGGAGCTGTTTTTT. Protein sequence: CASSIDIDTGGELFF.

The gene calls are TRBV9 and TRBJ2-1; TRBD1 might be the D (5 bases). Germline CDR1 reads SGDLS; CDR2 reads YYNGEE. CDR3 size: 14 residues. The V end was cut by 7 bases, the J end by 5 bases, with 16 bases between. The CDR3 bases are TGTGCCAGCGCGTCCGTCTCAGGGCACAATGAGCAGTTCTTC. The encoded protein is CASASVSGHNEQFF. Full variable domain (rest looked up from reference TRBV9 and TRBJ2-1): DSGVTQTPKHLITATGQRVTLRCSPRSGDLSVYWYQQSLDQGLQFLIQYYNGEERAKGNILERFSAQQFPDLHSELNLSSLELGDSALYFCASASVSGHNEQFFGPGTRLTVL.

This clone was seen a handful of times. This chain connects TRBV7-8 to TRBJ2-2; D possibly corresponds to TRBD1 (5 bases). CDR1 SGHVS and CDR2 FQNEAQ come from the germline V gene. V was shortened by 5 bases and J by 3 bases, with 13 bases between the two germline ends. The CDR3 sequence is 15 residues long. The DNA of the CDR3 is TGTGCCAGCAGCCCGCAGACAGTGCACACCGGGGAGCTGTTTTTT. It specifies CASSPQTVHTGELFF.

The chain carries TRBV5-1 and TRBJ1-3; D may be TRBD1 (5 bases). V gave up 4 bases and J gave up 4 bases, with 15 bases separating them. The CDR3 runs 15 residues. Germline CDR1 and CDR2: SGHRS and YFSETQ. CDR3 sequence (DNA): TGCGCCAGCAGCAGCAACAAGGGGTCAGGAAACACCATATATTTT. Translated: CASSSNKGSGNTIYF.

The rearrangement uses TRBV9 and TRBJ2-3; tentatively, D is TRBD1 (6 bases). Germline assignment: CDR1 SGDLS and CDR2 YYNGEE. CDR3 size: 16 residues. Trimming took 0 bases from V and 5 from J, leaving 16 bases between them. The CDR3 region is CASSVVGTPRGDTQYF. Here the CDR3 DNA reads TGTGCCAGCAGCGTAGTAGGGACACCCCGGGGAGATACGCAGTATTTT.

The chain joins TRBV28 to TRBJ2-7; possibly TRBD2 for D (6 bases). Germline-derived CDR1 and CDR2 are MDHEN and SYDVKM. V lost 3 bases to trimming and J lost 0 bases, with 9 bases between them. CDR3 length: 14 residues. The CDR3 DNA follows: TGTGCCAGCAGTTTCGGGAGACTCTCCTACGAGCAGTACTTC. Translation: CASSFGRLSYEQYF.

In DNA, the CDR3 is TGCGCCAGCAGTGTTACAGGGCAACTCGAAGCTTTCTTT. Its translation: CASSVTGQLEAFF. The rearrangement joins TRBV10-2 to TRBJ1-1, with D maybe TRBD1 (6 bases). Trimming cost V 4 bases and J 8 bases, with 14 bases left between them. The CDR3 extends over 13 amino acids. From germline, CDR1 is WSHSY and CDR2 SAAADI.

This chain connects TRBV6-6 to TRBJ2-1; D not resolved. This CDR3 comprises 15 residues. Trimming took off 5 bases at V and 0 bases at J, with 11 bases between the two ends. Germline V lookup: CDR1 MNHNY, CDR2 SVGAGI (reference sequence). CDR3 coding DNA: TGTGCCAGCAGTCCGTCTGCGGTCTCCTACAATGAGCAGTTCTTC. Translating it yields CASSPSAVSYNEQFF.

The chain recombines TRBV7-2 with TRBJ2-7, with TRBD2 as a possible D gene (5 bases). There are 15 residues in the CDR3. CDR1 SGHTA and CDR2 FQGNSA come from the germline V gene. Deletions cut 1 base from V and 5 bases from J, with 15 bases between. The CDR3 region has the DNA TGTGCCAGCAGCTTAGGGCGCGGGCCTCCCCACGAGCAGTACTTC. It codes for CASSLGRGPPHEQYF.

This chain connects TRBV4-3 to TRBJ2-5; TRBD2 agrees at 12 bases. This CDR3 has 17 residues. J was trimmed by 3 bases and V by 0 bases; bases with no gene match: 5. The germline V gene encodes CDR1 LGHNA and CDR2 YSLEER. The CDR3 DNA reads as TGCGCCAGCAGCCAAGATCTATCTAGCGGGAGGGAAGAGACCCAGTACTTC. The encoded protein is CASSQDLSSGREETQYF.

The chain is built from TRBV28 and TRBJ2-3; the match to TRBD2 covers 11 bases. CDR3 length equals 15 residues. Germline values: CDR1 MDHEN, CDR2 SYDVKM. J lost 3 bases, V lost 2 bases, and 1 base had no gene match. CDR3 coding DNA: TGTGCCAGCAGTTTAGTAGCGGGAGGGACAGATACGCAGTATTTT. The encoded protein is CASSLVAGGTDTQYF.

The J gene is TRBJ2-2, the V gene TRBV6-1, with D possibly TRBD1 on 5 matching bases. The germline V gene encodes CDR1 MNHNS and CDR2 SASEGT. Trimming took 3 bases from V and 1 from J, leaving 9 bases between them. CDR3 length: 15 amino acids. CDR3 nucleotide sequence: TGTGCCAGCAGTGACGGACACTTGAACACCGGGGAGCTGTTTTTT. This sequence encodes CASSDGHLNTGELFF.

The chain employs TRBV10-2 and TRBJ2-1, with a possible D match to TRBD2 (6 bases). The ends were cut back, 4 bases at V and 9 bases at J, with 16 bases in the middle. This CDR3 has 14 amino acids. Germline V gene sequence: CDR1 WSHSY, CDR2 SAAADI. CDR3 sequence: CASSVLGSRSEQFF. The CDR3 DNA reads as TGCGCCAGCAGTGTCCTCGGGAGCCGAAGTGAGCAGTTCTTC.

This chain connects TRBV7-9 to TRBJ2-7; D unclear. Germline V gene data show CDR1 as SEHNR and CDR2 as FQNEAQ (reference sequence). Trimming took 5 bases from V and 6 from J, leaving 11 bases between them. The CDR3 runs to 12 residues. CDR3 region: CASSQSLVEQYF. Written as DNA, the CDR3 is TGTGCCAGCAGCCAAAGCCTGGTCGAGCAGTACTTC. Full variable domain (missing parts from reference TRBV7-9 and TRBJ2-7): DTGVSQNPRHKITKRGQNVTFRCDPISEHNRLYWYRQTLGQGPEFLTYFQNEAQLEKSRLLSDRFSAERPKGSFSTLEIQRTEQGDSAMYLCASSQSLVEQYFGPGTRLTVT.

The rearrangement uses TRBV19 and TRBJ2-7, with TRBD1 identical over 9 bases. This CDR3 is 15 amino acids long. Germline lookup yields CDR1 LNHDA and CDR2 SQIVND (reference sequence). The J segment lost 4 bases and the V segment lost 5 bases, leaving 9 bases of the junction unmatched. CDR3 sequence (DNA): TGTGCCAGTAGTGCGGCCGGGACAGGGACTTACGAGCAGTACTTC. This encodes CASSAAGTGTYEQYF.

This sequence joins TRBV9 and TRBJ1-1; the match to TRBD1 covers 7 bases. CDR3 length: 14 residues. V was clipped by 4 bases and J by 3 bases; unmatched bases: 6. Germline V gene data show CDR1 as SGDLS and CDR2 as YYNGEE. CDR3 amino acids: CASSLGQGDTEAFF. The CDR3 nucleotides are TGTGCCAGCAGCCTAGGGCAGGGGGACACTGAAGCTTTCTTT.

The chain has TRBV18 and TRBJ1-2, with a possible D match to TRBD1 (6 bases). The length of the CDR3 is 13 residues. Germline CDR1 KGHSH, CDR2 LQKENI. Deletions cut 1 base from V and 6 bases from J, with 9 bases between. CDR3 in amino acids: CASSPLDRNGYTF. The DNA of the CDR3 is TGTGCCAGCTCACCACTTGACAGGAATGGCTACACCTTC.

The rearrangement uses TRBV30 and TRBJ1-2; 7 bases are shared with TRBD1. The junction had 5 bases not matched to a gene; V was cut back by 0 bases and J by 4 bases. Looked up from germline, CDR1 is GTSNPN and CDR2 is SVGIG (reference sequence). This CDR3 region has 14 residues. The CDR3 sequence is CAWSVPGQPYGYTF. CDR3 bases: TGTGCCTGGAGTGTACCGGGACAGCCCTATGGCTACACCTTC.

This clone occurred once. The DNA of the CDR3 is TGTGCCAGCAGTCGTCAAGGGGGACCCGAAGCTTTCTTT. This gives the protein CASSRQGGPEAFF. The chain combines TRBV6-5 with TRBJ1-1; TRBD1 might be the D (6 bases). The CDR3 length is 13 residues. CDR1 and CDR2 from the germline V gene are MNHEY and SVGAGI. Deletions cut 5 bases from V and 8 bases from J, with 15 bases between.